The next 27 T cell receptor beta chains were all read from a single sample in a study of Graves' ophthalmopathy and Graves' hyperthyroidism. CDR3 regions of TCR beta were amplified from RNA transcripts. HTBI-primed RT-PCR formed the first round, and a multiplex PCR formed the second. TCRdb independently ran MiXCR on the multiplex PCR reads; one entry per CDR3 protein. The data contain over 200,000 distinct CDR3 sequences, approximately 28% of them singletons. The material sequenced was peripheral blood. All receptors come from a man in his fifties or sixties with Graves' ophthalmopathy.

This clonotype was observed many times. This chain uses TRBV5-6 with TRBJ2-4; 10 positions match TRBD2. The CDR3 consists of 18 residues. The germline gives CDR1 SGHDT, CDR2 YYEEEE. V trimming: 1 base; J trimming: 0 bases; junction bases outside the gene matches: 7. The CDR3 nucleotides are TGTGCCAGCAGCTTGCTAAGCGGGAGGGCCCTAGCCAAAAACATTCAGTACTTC. The encoded protein is CASSLLSGRALAKNIQYF. Supplemented by reference TRBV5-6 and TRBJ2-4, the full variable domain reads DAGVTQSPTHLIKTRGQQVTLRCSPKSGHDTVSWYQQALGQGPQFIFQYYEEEERQRGNFPDRFSGHQFPNYSSELNVNALLLGDSALYLCASSLLSGRALAKNIQYFGAGTRLSVL.

This clonotype was counted a few times. The gene calls are TRBV12-3 or TRBV12-4 and TRBJ2-2, with a possible D match to TRBD1 (6 bases). Trimming left V 5 bases short and J 6 bases short, with 10 bases between. The CDR3 length is 13 residues. The CDR3 DNA reads TGTGCCAGCAGTACGAACAGGGCCGGGGAGCTGTTTTTT. Translating it yields CASSTNRAGELFF.

The gene calls are TRBV6-5 and TRBJ2-5; 13 bases map to TRBD2. The V gene end was trimmed by 2 bases and the J gene end by 5 bases; junction bases not matched to a gene: 8. The CDR3 contains 17 residues. The germline CDR1 and CDR2 sequences are MNHEY and SVGAGI. Here the CDR3 DNA reads TGTGCCAGCAGTTACGGGACTAGCGGGATGAGCGGGGAGACCCAGTACTTC. Translated, it gives CASSYGTSGMSGETQYF.

The chain is built from TRBV12-3 or TRBV12-4 and TRBJ1-5; tentatively, D is TRBD1 (6 bases). The CDR3 loop spans 12 amino acids. Trimming took off 5 bases at V and 6 bases at J, with 8 bases between the two ends. The CDR3 reads CASSPGVQPQHF. In DNA, the CDR3 is TGTGCCAGCAGTCCAGGGGTTCAGCCCCAGCATTTT.

The J gene is TRBJ1-5, the V gene TRBV6-1; TRBD1 matches at 11 bases. The CDR3 runs 15 residues. Germline-derived CDR1 and CDR2 are MNHNS and SASEGT. Trimming at V came to 6 bases and at J to 6 bases, leaving 7 bases not matched to a gene. The DNA of the CDR3 is TGTGCCAGCAGGACGGGAGGGACAGGGGGTCAGCCCCAGCATTTT. Protein product: CASRTGGTGGQPQHF.

This clonotype was counted a single time. This chain connects TRBV7-8 to TRBJ2-4, with 12 bases matching TRBD1. V was pared by 5 bases and J by 0 bases, with 8 bases of the junction left unmatched. Germline values: CDR1 SGHVS, CDR2 FQNEAQ. The CDR3 length is 18 residues. The CDR3 nucleotides are TGTGCCAGCAGCGCTGGGACAGGGGGCCCTTTAGCCAAAAACATTCAGTACTTC. It translates to CASSAGTGGPLAKNIQYF.

This clonotype was counted many times. The chain is built from TRBV6-5 and TRBJ1-4, with D possibly TRBD1 on 5 matching bases. This CDR3 comprises 16 residues. V was cut by 0 bases and J by 3 bases, with 11 bases left in between. The V gene's germline CDR1 is MNHEY and CDR2 SVGAGI. Here the CDR3 DNA reads TGTGCCAGCAGTTACTCGAAGGGGAGGGCTAATGAAAAACTGTTTTTT. Amino acids: CASSYSKGRANEKLFF.

This chain uses TRBV12-3 or TRBV12-4 with TRBJ1-2; 9 nucleotides line up with TRBD1. V lost 6 bases, J lost 2 bases, and 7 bases stayed unmatched. The CDR3 totals 15 residues. Here the CDR3 DNA reads TGTGCCAGCAGGGACGGGACAGGGATGAACTATGGCTACACCTTC. This encodes CASRDGTGMNYGYTF.

In this sample, this clonotype turned up many times. The rearrangement joins TRBV12-3 or TRBV12-4 to TRBJ2-5; D not certain. This CDR3 is 12 amino acids long. The ends were cut back, 6 bases at V and 2 bases at J, with 7 bases in the middle. The chain's CDR3 is CASSGRQETQYF. The CDR3 DNA is TGTGCCAGCAGCGGCAGACAAGAGACCCAGTACTTC.

This clonotype has a count of ten or more. CDR3 in DNA: TGTGCCAGCAGACCTCCGGGAAGCGACGCTTTCTTT. Its protein product is CASRPPGSDAFF. The V call is TRBV28, the J call TRBJ1-1; D unclear. The CDR3 sequence is 12 residues long. Germline V gives CDR1 MDHEN, CDR2 SYDVKM. V was shortened by 6 bases and J by 11 bases, with 16 bases between the two germline ends.

CDR3 amino acids: CASSHTASGSLYEQYF. The CDR3 DNA reads TGTGCCAGCAGCCATACGGCTAGCGGGAGTCTGTACGAGCAGTACTTC. The V gene is TRBV6-1, the J gene TRBJ2-7; 10 bases are a match to TRBD2. This CDR3 region has 16 residues. Per germline, CDR1 MNHNS and CDR2 SASEGT. J was trimmed by 4 bases and V by 6 bases; bases with no gene match: 12.

The rearrangement joins TRBV11-2 to TRBJ2-2, with D uncertain. Trimming stripped 5 bases from V and 1 base from J, with 11 bases between. Germline CDR1 reads SGHAT; CDR2 reads FQNNGV. The CDR3 contains 15 residues. The CDR3 bases are TGTGCCAGCAGCGTCGTTCGCGGGAACACCGGGGAGCTGTTTTTT. Protein sequence: CASSVVRGNTGELFF.

This clonotype was observed many times. Here the CDR3 reads CASKEREGHEQYF. CDR3 nucleotide sequence: TGTGCCAGTAAGGAGCGGGAGGGCCACGAGCAGTACTTC. J is TRBJ2-7 and V is TRBV19, with 10 bases matching TRBD2. Trimming cost V 7 bases and J 5 bases; bases outside gene matches: 5. This CDR3 has 13 residues. In germline, CDR1 is LNHDA, CDR2 SQIVND (reference sequence).

The V gene is TRBV28, the J gene TRBJ1-2; no firm D call. The CDR3 has 12 residues. CDR1 and CDR2 (germline): MDHEN, SYDVKM. V was cut by 8 bases and J by 7 bases, with 14 bases left in between. The CDR3 sequence is CASSTVLGGYTF. The CDR3 nucleotides read TGTGCCAGCTCCACGGTCCTTGGTGGCTACACCTTC.

This clonotype was detected many times. The chain employs TRBV7-8 and TRBJ1-2, with D tentatively TRBD1 (6 bases). CDR1 is SGHVS, CDR2 FQNEAQ, per germline. This CDR3 comprises 15 residues. V shed 5 bases and J shed 7 bases, with 20 bases lying between them. The CDR3 reads CASSPRRGDVFGYTF. CDR3 in DNA: TGTGCCAGCAGCCCTAGAAGGGGGGACGTATTTGGCTACACCTTC.

The chain couples TRBV12-3 or TRBV12-4 to TRBJ2-7; no clear D. The CDR3 extends over 15 amino acids. Deletions cut 2 bases from V and 0 bases from J, with 11 bases between. The CDR3 nucleotides read TGTGCCAGCAGTTTATATGCAGTCAGCTCCTACGAGCAGTACTTC. Its translation: CASSLYAVSSYEQYF.

In its sample, this clonotype was seen many times. The chain uses TRBV27 and TRBJ1-1; the D is unclear. Per the germline V gene, CDR1 is MNHEY and CDR2 is SMNVEV (reference sequence). This CDR3 spans 13 amino acids. V was shortened by 5 bases and J by 4 bases, with 11 bases between the two germline ends. The CDR3 sequence: CASSPTAATEAFF. CDR3 DNA: TGTGCCAGCAGTCCTACGGCAGCCACTGAAGCTTTCTTT.

This clonotype came up many times. The rearrangement links TRBV6-7 to TRBJ2-7; D is perhaps TRBD2 (6 bases). TRBV6-7 is filed as an ORF, its function uncertain. V lost 5 bases and J lost 1, with 33 bases in between. CDR3 length equals 21 residues. The CDR3 DNA reads TGTGCCAGCAGTACCAGTTGGGGGGTCCCTACCCCTAAGTCCCCTTCCTACGAGCAGTACTTC. Protein sequence: CASSTSWGVPTPKSPSYEQYF.

This clonotype was seen at least ten times. The V gene is TRBV28, the J gene TRBJ2-5; 9 nucleotides match TRBD1. This CDR3 comprises 12 residues. The junction had 0 bases not matched to a gene; V was cut back by 6 bases and J by 4 bases. CDR1 and CDR2 from the germline V gene are MDHEN and SYDVKM. The CDR3 nucleotides are TGTGCCAGCAGGACAGGGGGAGAGACCCAGTACTTC. The encoded protein is CASRTGGETQYF.

This clonotype was observed many times. The rearrangement links TRBV6-2 or TRBV6-3 to TRBJ2-7, with unresolved D. Germline-derived CDR1 and CDR2 are MNHEY and SVGEGT. V was cut by 0 bases and J by 3 bases, with 15 bases left in between. The CDR3 is 16 residues long. CDR3 amino acids: CASSYSLSVFIYEQYF. CDR3 in DNA: TGTGCCAGCAGTTACTCGCTCTCGGTATTCATCTACGAGCAGTACTTC.

In this sample, this clonotype turned up many times. This chain joins TRBV6-5 and TRBJ1-6, with D hard to call. Trimming pared 2 bases from V and 7 bases from J, leaving 9 bases between. The CDR3 totals 14 residues. CDR1 and CDR2 from the germline V gene are MNHEY and SVGAGI. CDR3 sequence reads: CASSYREGNSPLHF. In DNA form, the CDR3 reads TGTGCCAGCAGTTACCGAGAGGGAAATTCACCCCTCCACTTT.

This clonotype was found a few times. The J gene is TRBJ2-5, the V gene TRBV6-1; TRBD2 matches 7 bases. The CDR3 length is 15 residues. J gave up 2 bases and V 6 bases, and 9 bases lay outside the gene matches. The V gene's germline CDR1 is MNHNS and CDR2 SASEGT. The CDR3 loop is CASRLAAKRQETQYF. CDR3 DNA: TGTGCCAGCAGGCTAGCGGCAAAAAGACAAGAGACCCAGTACTTC.

V and J are TRBV14 and TRBJ2-5; D is uncertain. This CDR3 region has 16 residues. Looked up from germline, CDR1 is SGHDN and CDR2 is FVKESK. V was clipped by 1 base and J by 0 bases, with 12 bases between them. CDR3 sequence (DNA): TGTGCCAGCAGCCAAGTTAGGCAACCGTACCAAGAGACCCAGTACTTC. This translates into CASSQVRQPYQETQYF. Full variable domain (missing parts from reference TRBV14 and TRBJ2-5): EAGVTQFPSHSVIEKGQTVTLRCDPISGHDNLYWYRRVMGKEIKFLLHFVKESKQDESGMPNNRFLAERTGGTYSTLKVQPAELEDSGVYFCASSQVRQPYQETQYFGPGTRLLVL.

This chain links TRBV7-2 with TRBJ2-2; 8 bases map to TRBD1. Germline lookup yields CDR1 SGHTA and CDR2 FQGNSA. CDR3 length: 16 amino acids. Trimming at V came to 2 bases and at J to 7 bases, leaving 9 bases not matched to a gene. The CDR3 sequence: CASSLRVRGQGGELFF. CDR3 coding DNA: TGTGCCAGCAGCTTACGCGTCAGGGGGCAGGGCGGGGAGCTGTTTTTT.

This clonotype occurred many times. The V and J genes are TRBV12-3 or TRBV12-4 and TRBJ1-2, with TRBD1 identical over 8 bases. J lost 5 bases, V lost 5 bases, and 7 bases had no gene match. This CDR3 comprises 14 residues. This CDR3 is CASSPGQGRYGYTF. The CDR3 nucleotides read TGTGCCAGCAGTCCCGGACAGGGAAGATATGGCTACACCTTC.

This clonotype was counted only a few times. CDR3 DNA: TGTGCCAGCAGCCGCGGGTCGGGCAACCGGGCCTACGAGCAGTACTTC. Protein product: CASSRGSGNRAYEQYF. This chain connects TRBV3-1 to TRBJ2-7; possibly TRBD2 for D (5 bases). CDR3 size: 16 residues. V gave up 4 bases and J gave up 2 bases, with 18 bases separating them. The germline CDR1 and CDR2 sequences are LGHDT and YNNKEL (reference sequence).

V usage is TRBV7-2 and J usage is TRBJ2-7; TRBD1 matches 8 bases. CDR3 length equals 15 residues. In germline, CDR1 is SGHTA, CDR2 FQGNSA. V shed 5 bases and J 4 bases; nucleotides not matched to a gene: 10. CDR3 coding DNA: TGTGCCAGCAGCCTAGACAGGGGCGTCTATTACGAGCAGTACTTC. It translates to CASSLDRGVYYEQYF.